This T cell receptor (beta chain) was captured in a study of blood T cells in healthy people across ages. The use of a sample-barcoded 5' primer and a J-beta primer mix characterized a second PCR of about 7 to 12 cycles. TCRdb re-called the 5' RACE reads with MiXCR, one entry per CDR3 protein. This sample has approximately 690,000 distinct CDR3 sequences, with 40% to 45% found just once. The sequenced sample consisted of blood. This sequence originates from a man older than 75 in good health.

DNA for the CDR3: TGTGCCAGCAGCTACCCCGGGGGGTCCTACGAGCAGTACTTC. Its protein is CASSYPGGSYEQYF. J is TRBJ2-7 and V is TRBV3-1, with 7 nucleotides matching TRBD2. The CDR3 is 14 amino acids. Germline assignment: CDR1 LGHDT and CDR2 YNNKEL (reference sequence). V lost 5 bases, J lost 1 base, and 5 bases stayed unmatched.